The rows below give T cell receptor beta chains drawn from one sample of a study of blood T cell repertoires in COVID-19. TCRdb's copy holds only in-frame clones and misses some; the assay was immunoSEQ multiplex PCR. The sample lists some 190,000 clones; less than 85% were seen once. Sequencing used peripheral blood. All receptors derive from a woman older than 75 with active or convalescent COVID-19. Both conserved end residues are part of each CDR3. A D gene is named only where the DNA matches it firmly. Clone size, where shown, is once, few, many, or a class for clones that have expanded.

>TRBJ1-1|TRBV19|NA|NA
CASIGGVGINTEAFF
TGTGCCAGTATCGGGGGAGTGGGGATAAACACTGAAGCTTTCTTT
>TRBJ1-2|TRBV6-5|TRBD1|NA
CASTMNPDRAYGYTF
TGTGCCAGCACTATGAATCCCGACAGGGCCTATGGCTACACCTTC
>TRBJ2-7|TRBV4-1|TRBD1|NA
CASSQEGTGVYEQYF
TGCGCCAGCAGCCAAGAAGGGACAGGGGTTTACGAGCAGTACTTC
>TRBJ2-7|TRBV7-9|NA|NA
CASSYSSPPYEQYF
TGTGCCAGCAGCTACTCTAGTCCCCCCTACGAGCAGTACTTC
>TRBJ2-1|TRBV5-1|NA|NA
CASHHNPSGEQFF
TGCGCCAGCCACCACAACCCCTCTGGTGAGCAGTTCTTC
>TRBJ2-7|TRBV6-5|TRBD2|NA
CASSLAGDLLEQYF
TGTGCCAGCAGTTTAGCGGGAGACTTGTTGGAGCAGTACTTC
>TRBJ2-5|TRBV7-9|TRBD1|NA
CASSLLGTGGQETQYF
TGTGCCAGCAGCTTATTAGGGACAGGGGGCCAAGAGACCCAGTACTTC
>TRBJ2-5|TRBV4-2|TRBD2|NA
CASSQDGTSGSETQYF
TGTGCCAGCAGCCAAGATGGGACTAGCGGGAGTGAGACCCAGTACTTC
>TRBJ1-1|TRBV7-8|TRBD1|NA
CASSVGQEYTEAFF
TGTGCCAGCAGCGTGGGACAGGAGTACACTGAAGCTTTCTTT
>TRBJ2-7|TRBV29-1|TRBD1|NA
CSVSGQGKYEQYF
TGCAGCGTATCCGGACAGGGCAAGTACGAGCAGTACTTC
>TRBJ2-7|TRBV28|NA|NA
CALSGTASYEQYF
TGTGCCCTCTCCGGGACTGCCTCCTACGAGCAGTACTTC
>TRBJ2-7|TRBV11-2|TRBD1|NA
CASSLEYQGAYEQYF
TGTGCCAGCAGCTTGGAATACCAGGGGGCCTACGAGCAGTACTTC
>TRBJ2-1|TRBV5-4|NA|NA
CASSPRFSGSYNEQFF
TGTGCCAGCAGCCCTCGTTTTAGCGGCTCCTACAATGAGCAGTTCTTC
>TRBJ2-7|TRBV7-3|TRBD2|few
CASSLSGRAAYEQYF
TGTGCCAGCAGCTTGAGCGGGAGGGCCGCCTACGAGCAGTACTTC
>TRBJ1-2|TRBV5-5|NA|NA
CASSGDFLFGGYTF
TGTGCCAGCAGCGGGGACTTTCTATTCGGGGGCTACACCTTC
>TRBJ1-2|TRBV2|NA|NA
CASSGLERGKSDGYTF
TGTGCCAGCAGTGGACTCGAACGGGGAAAGTCAGACGGCTACACCTTC
>TRBJ2-3|TRBV5-4|TRBD1|NA
CASLSRVTGGTDTQYF
TGTGCCAGCCTTTCCCGCGTTACAGGGGGCACAGATACGCAGTATTTT
>TRBJ2-2|TRBV27|NA|once
CASRNRDTGELFF
TGTGCCAGCAGAAACAGGGACACCGGGGAGCTGTTTTTT
>TRBJ1-5|TRBV7-9|NA|NA
CASSLSARGLSNQPQHF
TGTGCCAGCAGCTTATCGGCAAGGGGCCTTAGCAATCAGCCCCAGCATTTT
>TRBJ1-1|TRBV18|TRBD1|NA
CASSPRGRGAEAFF
TGTGCCAGCTCACCCAGGGGGCGTGGAGCTGAAGCTTTCTTT
>TRBJ1-5|TRBV20-1|TRBD1|NA
CSASQGDQPQHF
TGCAGTGCTAGTCAGGGGGATCAGCCCCAGCATTTT
>TRBJ2-2|TRBV7-3|NA|NA
CASSLNKNTGELFF
TGTGCCAGCAGCTTAAATAAGAACACCGGGGAGCTGTTTTTT
>TRBJ2-6|TRBV18|NA|NA
CASSSERSGANVLTF
TGTGCCAGCTCATCAGAGCGCTCTGGGGCCAACGTCCTGACTTTC
>TRBJ2-1|TRBV18|TRBD2|once
CASSPRLAGDQNEQFF
TGTGCCAGCTCACCGCGACTAGCGGGAGACCAAAATGAGCAGTTCTTC
>TRBJ1-2|TRBV28|NA|few
CASSLQSTGFGGYTF
TGTGCCAGCAGTCTGCAGTCAACCGGGTTCGGGGGCTACACCTTC
>TRBJ1-6|TRBV10-2|NA|once
CASKEWSDSPLHF
TGCGCCAGCAAGGAGTGGAGTGATTCACCCCTCCACTTT
>TRBJ2-5|TRBV9|TRBD2|once
CASSTSGSWETQYF
TGTGCCAGCTCTACTAGCGGGAGTTGGGAGACCCAGTACTTC
>TRBJ1-1|TRBV4-2|NA|NA
CASSLQGDDIAFF
TGTGCCAGCAGCCTACAGGGAGATGACATAGCTTTCTTT
>TRBJ2-5|TRBV28|TRBD1|once
CASKAGGSETQYF
TGTGCCAGCAAAGCAGGGGGCTCAGAGACCCAGTACTTC
>TRBJ1-2|TRBV29-1|NA|NA
CSVEDPGSYTF
TGCAGCGTTGAAGATCCGGGAAGCTACACCTTC
>TRBJ1-6|TRBV6-5|NA|NA
CASRQGPYNSPLHF
TGTGCCAGCCGCCAGGGTCCGTATAATTCACCCCTCCACTTT
>TRBJ2-4|TRBV20-1|NA|NA
CSASGSVAKNIQYF
TGCAGTGCTAGTGGCAGTGTAGCCAAAAACATTCAGTACTTC
>TRBJ2-7|TRBV28|TRBD2|NA
CATRGGTYEQYF
TGTGCCACCCGGGGAGGGACCTACGAGCAGTACTTC
>TRBJ1-3|TRBV5-8|NA|NA
CASSLAVGSSGNTIYF
TGTGCCAGCAGCTTGGCCGTTGGGAGCTCTGGAAACACCATATATTTT
>TRBJ1-4|TRBV7-9|NA|NA
CASSSMAQVLEKLFF
TGTGCCAGCAGCTCAATGGCACAGGTTCTTGAAAAACTGTTTTTT
>TRBJ2-3|TRBV5-1|NA|NA
CASSRAAGTDTQYF
TGCGCCAGCAGTCGAGCGGCGGGCACAGATACGCAGTATTTT
>TRBJ1-5|TRBV6-2/TRBV6-3|TRBD1|NA
CASSYSRLTGGGVQPQHF
TGTGCCAGCAGTTACTCCCGATTGACAGGGGGAGGGGTTCAGCCCCAGCATTTT
>TRBJ2-2|TRBV5-1|NA|NA
CASIPGGGANTGELFF
TGCGCCAGCATCCCTGGGGGGGGCGCGAACACCGGGGAGCTGTTTTTT
>TRBJ2-1|TRBV6-5|NA|NA
CASRQADRRQFF
TGTGCCAGCAGACAGGCGGACAGAAGGCAGTTCTTC
>TRBJ1-3|TRBV5-1|NA|NA
CASSLEGRSGNTIYF
TGCGCCAGCAGCTTGGAGGGGCGCTCTGGAAACACCATATATTTT
>TRBJ2-1|TRBV29-1|TRBD2|NA
CSVAPAGDEQFF
TGCAGCGTTGCGCCAGCGGGAGATGAGCAGTTCTTC
>TRBJ1-5|TRBV19|NA|NA
CASSKNIGGDGNQPQHF
TGTGCCAGTAGTAAAAATATAGGGGGGGACGGCAATCAGCCCCAGCATTTT
>TRBJ1-5|TRBV11-2|NA|NA
CASSLAVSQPQHF
TGTGCCAGCAGCTTAGCGGTTTCGCAGCCCCAGCATTTT
>TRBJ1-1|TRBV7-3|NA|NA
CASSLQGDSLTAFF
TGTGCCAGCAGCTTACAAGGGGATAGTCTCACGGCTTTCTTT
>TRBJ2-1|TRBV5-1|TRBD2|NA
CASSRRSGVYYNEQFF
TGCGCCAGCAGCCGACGTAGCGGGGTCTACTACAATGAGCAGTTCTTC
>TRBJ1-5|TRBV5-1|NA|NA
CASSLGESNQPQHF
TGCGCCAGCAGCTTGGGAGAGAGCAATCAGCCCCAGCATTTT
>TRBJ2-3|TRBV14|NA|NA
CASSQAIDTQYF
TGTGCCAGCAGCCAAGCCATAGATACGCAGTATTTT
>TRBJ1-1|TRBV24-1|NA|few
CATSERAGLVTEAFF
TGTGCCACCAGTGAAAGGGCAGGGCTTGTAACTGAAGCTTTCTTT
>TRBJ2-7|TRBV14|NA|NA
CASSQLPYEQYF
TGTGCCAGCAGCCAACTCCCCTACGAGCAGTACTTC
>TRBJ1-2|TRBV7-2|TRBD1|NA
CASSLAGTGDYGYTF
TGTGCCAGCAGCTTAGCCGGGACAGGAGACTATGGCTACACCTTC